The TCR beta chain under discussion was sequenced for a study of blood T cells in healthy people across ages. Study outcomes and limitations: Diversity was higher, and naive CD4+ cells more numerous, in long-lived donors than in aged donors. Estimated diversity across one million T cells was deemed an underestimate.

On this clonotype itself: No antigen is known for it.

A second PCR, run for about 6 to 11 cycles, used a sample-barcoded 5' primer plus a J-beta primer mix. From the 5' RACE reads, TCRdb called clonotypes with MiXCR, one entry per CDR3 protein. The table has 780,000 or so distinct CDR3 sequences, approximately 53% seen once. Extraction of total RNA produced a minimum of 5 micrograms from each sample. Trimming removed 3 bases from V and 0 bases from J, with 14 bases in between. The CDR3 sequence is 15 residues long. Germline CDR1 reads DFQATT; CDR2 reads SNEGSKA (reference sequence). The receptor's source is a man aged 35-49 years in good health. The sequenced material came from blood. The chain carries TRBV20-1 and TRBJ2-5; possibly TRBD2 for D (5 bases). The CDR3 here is CSARPGFANQETQYF. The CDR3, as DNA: TGCAGTGCTAGGCCGGGGTTCGCCAACCAAGAGACCCAGTACTTC.